This T cell receptor beta chain derives from a study of T cells in Graves' hyperthyroidism and ophthalmopathy. Across the whole study: Peripheral blood was acquired at first diagnosis, ahead of any therapy whatsoever.

V lost 4 bases and J lost 3; bases outside the gene matches: 9. This CDR3 comprises 15 residues. Germline CDR1 reads SGHRS; CDR2 reads YFSETQ. TCR beta CDR3 region amplification was performed from RNA transcripts. With the HTBI primer set, the TCR CDR3 went through a first round of RT-PCR. TCRdb reprocessed the multiplex PCR reads with MiXCR, giving one entry per CDR3 protein. The sample has some 580,000 distinct CDR3 sequences; around 16% are singletons. Patients with uncontrolled infections, other autoimmune diseases, pregnancy or lactation were excluded. Each 10 ml fresh peripheral blood draw supplied the PBMCs. This clonotype was seen many times.

The chain uses TRBV5-1 and TRBJ2-7; 8 nucleotides align to TRBD1. Specimen: blood. This receptor was taken from a woman aged 40 to 50 with Graves' ophthalmopathy. As DNA, the CDR3 is TGCGCCAGCAGCCTGGTTCCGGGACAGGACTACGAGCAGTACTTC. Amino acids: CASSLVPGQDYEQYF.